What follows is one T cell receptor (beta chain) and its context. As yet, its antigen is unknown. The data derive from a study of T cells in Graves' hyperthyroidism and ophthalmopathy. Amplified regions were TCR beta CDR3 sequences from RNA transcripts. An initial round of RT-PCR targeting the TCR CDR3 relied on the HTBI primer set. TCRdb re-derived calls from the multiplex PCR reads in MiXCR, one entry per CDR3 protein. The sample has around 340,000 distinct CDR3 sequences, approximately 17% seen once. Each patient was aged 18 to 65 and had newly diagnosed hyperthyroidism of under 2 months' duration. Uncontrolled infection, other autoimmune disease, pregnancy or lactation led to exclusion. Using around 10 ml of fresh peripheral blood, PBMCs were prepared. Germline-derived CDR1 and CDR2 are LNHNV and YYDKDF (reference sequence). V was cut by 0 bases and J by 3 bases, with 3 bases left in between. The CDR3 length is 14 residues.

Study conclusions and caveats: Clonotypes that were expanded in thyroid above 0.001 mostly appeared in blood too.

This rearrangement joins TRBV15 to TRBJ2-6; D gene unclear. This TCR was sampled from a woman in her twenties or thirties with Graves' hyperthyroidism that later progressed to Graves' ophthalmopathy. The material sequenced was blood. CDR3 in amino acids: CATSRDDGANVLTF. CDR3 nucleotides: TGTGCCACCAGCAGAGATGATGGGGCCAACGTCCTGACTTTC.